This TCR beta chain was recovered during a study of T cells in Graves' hyperthyroidism and ophthalmopathy. General study points: A model using 13 V-J features told ophthalmopathy apart from stable hyperthyroidism.

This clonotype showed up many times. The antigen is unknown. The source material, RNA transcripts, was used to amplify TCR beta CDR3 regions. In the first-round RT-PCR of the TCR CDR3, the HTBI primer set was used. In TCRdb, the multiplex PCR reads were re-called with MiXCR into one record per CDR3 protein. The sample gives roughly 500,000 distinct CDR3 sequences, 46% of which show up once; around 47% is in the top ten. The CDR3 is 16 residues long. Germline V gene sequence: CDR1 DFQATT, CDR2 SNEGSKA (reference sequence). Between the trimmed V and J ends, which lost 0 bases and 6 bases, there was a span of 18 bases. Not enrolled were patients with uncontrolled infection, other autoimmune disease, pregnancy or lactation. On the basis of clinical symptoms, serum thyroxine and TRAb, thyroid ultrasound and orbital computed tomography, diagnoses were made.

V and J are TRBV20-1 and TRBJ1-5, with D maybe TRBD1 (5 bases). Sequencing was performed on peripheral blood or thyroid tissue (not recorded which). The receptor was isolated from an adult woman with Graves' disease, either hyperthyroidism or ophthalmopathy (not recorded which). DNA for the CDR3: TGCAGTGCTAGAGATCCCGGCGCAGGGCTTAGTCAGCCCCAGCATTTT. Residues: CSARDPGAGLSQPQHF.